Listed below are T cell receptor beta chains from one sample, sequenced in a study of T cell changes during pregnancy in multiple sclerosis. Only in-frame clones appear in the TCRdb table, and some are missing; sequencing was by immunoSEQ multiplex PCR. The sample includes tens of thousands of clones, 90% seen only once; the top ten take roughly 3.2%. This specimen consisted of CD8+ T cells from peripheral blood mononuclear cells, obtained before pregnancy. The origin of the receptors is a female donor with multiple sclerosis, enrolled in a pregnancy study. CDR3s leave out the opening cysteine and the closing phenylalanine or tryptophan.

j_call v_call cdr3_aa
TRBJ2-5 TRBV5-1 ASGPEGAKETQY
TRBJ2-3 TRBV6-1 ASSEPGQGLDTQY
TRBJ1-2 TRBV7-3 ASSLTAGTFKGGYT
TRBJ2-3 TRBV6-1 ASSDPTGTQY
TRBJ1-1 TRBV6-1 ASSEPAGRSTEAF
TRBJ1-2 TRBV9 ASSVEPKPNYGYT
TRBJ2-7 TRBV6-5 ASSSSTDPYEQY
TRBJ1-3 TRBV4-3 ASSQGTDSGNTIY
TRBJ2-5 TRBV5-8 ASSAGALARTQY
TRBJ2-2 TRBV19 ASSIDRHSINSNTGELF
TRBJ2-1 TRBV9 ASSGGGTSGGARNEQF
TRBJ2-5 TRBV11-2 ASSSIRGLQETQY
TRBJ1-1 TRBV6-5 ASSPGAGGTEAF
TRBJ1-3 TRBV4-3 ASSQDPPGTGNTIY
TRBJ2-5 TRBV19 ASSIGGETQY
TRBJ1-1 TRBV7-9 ASSSATGPNTEAF
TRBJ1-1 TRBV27 ASSLGSRTEAF
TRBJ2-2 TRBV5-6 ASSPTGGSKLF
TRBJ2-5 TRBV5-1 ASSLGPSGGPGTQY
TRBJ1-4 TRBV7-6 ASSLSGKLF
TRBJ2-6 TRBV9 ASSVTPTDSGNVLT
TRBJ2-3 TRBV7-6 ASGGAGTDTQY
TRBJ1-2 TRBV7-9 ASSLDQGIAGYT
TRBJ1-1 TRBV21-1 ASSKMSENTEAF
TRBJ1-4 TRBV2 ASETTAGELF
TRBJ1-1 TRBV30 AWSPGTGLLTEAF
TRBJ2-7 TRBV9 ASSAGNEQY
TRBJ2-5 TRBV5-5 ASTGAGGLETQY
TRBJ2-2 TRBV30 AWSVTGVGELF
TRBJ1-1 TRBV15 ATSGGLVWGENTEAF
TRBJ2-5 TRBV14 ASSHRETQY
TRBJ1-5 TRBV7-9 ASSPFNQPQH
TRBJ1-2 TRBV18 ASSPEAGGSGGYT
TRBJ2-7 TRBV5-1 ASSSGQGPYEQY
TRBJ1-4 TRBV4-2 ASSQAATNEKLF
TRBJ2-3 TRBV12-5 ASGTGGSDTQY
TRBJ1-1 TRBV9 ASSVVSGDTEAF
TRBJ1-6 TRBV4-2 ASSQDPGQGYNSPLH
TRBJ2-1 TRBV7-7 ASSLSLAGGHNEQF
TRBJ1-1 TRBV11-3 ASSLGENTEAF
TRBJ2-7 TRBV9 ASSPGGFGYEQY
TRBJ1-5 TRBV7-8 ASSFTRDQPQH
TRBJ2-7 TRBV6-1 ASSLRQGEEQY
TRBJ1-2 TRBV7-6 ASSESGGIEGYT
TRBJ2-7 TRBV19 ASSPGQVYEQY
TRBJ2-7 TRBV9 ASSVDKGSHEQY
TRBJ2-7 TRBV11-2 ASSFGQGPYEQY
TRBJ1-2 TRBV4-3 ASSQGRWATGTNGYT
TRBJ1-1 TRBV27 ASSLSSGNTEAF